The rows below give T cell receptor beta chains drawn from one sample of a study of molecular identifiers for immune sequencing clone quantification. A single record per CDR3 protein comes from TCRdb applying MiXCR to the PCR reads. The sample holds under 800,000 distinct CDR3 sequences, around 25% seen once. Sequencing input: naive CD8+ T cells from blood, with Jurkat cell RNA spiked in. The receptors derive from a human donor in good health. Some libraries in this study had Jurkat cell RNA spiked in. Each CDR3 is given without its conserved first and last residue.

j_call v_call cdr3_aa
TRBJ1-1 TRBV30 AWSYMNTEAF
TRBJ1-1 TRBV10-2 ASSESRFNTEAF
TRBJ2-1 TRBV27 ASSLTSGGGYNEQF
TRBJ2-7 TRBV29-1 SVDGGDSYEQY
TRBJ2-2 TRBV4-3 ASSPEWAGNTGELF
TRBJ2-5 TRBV7-3 ASSPQGGGQETQY
TRBJ1-1 TRBV7-2 ASSLITAGYEAF
TRBJ1-4 TRBV4-1 ASSQVTFGTGNEKLF
TRBJ2-7 TRBV20-1 SAMEASGSYSYEQY
TRBJ2-5 TRBV27 ARSGGLVETQY
TRBJ2-7 TRBV27 ASSSNSGFYEQY
TRBJ2-1 TRBV7-9 ASSTTTSGHTYNEQF
TRBJ1-1 TRBV18 ASSDLLTDYMNTEAF
TRBJ2-3 TRBV20-1 SARDPLGGRGSTDTQY
TRBJ2-5 TRBV19 ASSGFQAETQY
TRBJ1-5 TRBV6-2/TRBV6-3 ATRTGGVNQPQH
TRBJ2-4 TRBV20-1 SARDVGTTLKNIQY
TRBJ2-5 TRBV27 ASTPGGGLETQY
TRBJ1-4 TRBV15 ATSGSRGTNEKLF
TRBJ2-2 TRBV7-6 ASSPVMAGELF
TRBJ2-2 TRBV4-3 ASSQEVAGVGTGELF
TRBJ1-1 TRBV4-3 ASSPRGQGLNTEAF
TRBJ2-7 TRBV3-1 ASSQDMWGGAYEQY
TRBJ1-5 TRBV4-3 ASSQEWSGGNQPQH
TRBJ2-3 TRBV11-3 ASSFGDTDTQY
TRBJ2-2 TRBV19 ASSIVTAATGELF
TRBJ2-2 TRBV28 ASSFSLAGVVTKNTGELF
TRBJ2-7 TRBV19 ASSKGSTSSYEQY
TRBJ2-7 TRBV5-5 ASSWGQGADEQY
TRBJ2-5 TRBV21-1 ASSVSGTSGFLQETQY
TRBJ1-4 TRBV5-1 ASSLADGIREKLF
TRBJ1-1 TRBV27 ASSLFGQGDPGDTEAF
TRBJ2-5 TRBV20-1 SARSPGMGETQY
TRBJ2-7 TRBV28 ASKIEGSGYEQY
TRBJ1-4 TRBV5-5 ASSYDSHEKLF
TRBJ2-3 TRBV7-2 ASSAYAGTLADTQY
TRBJ2-3 TRBV12-3/TRBV12-4 ASAGSGRDTQY
TRBJ2-3 TRBV7-9 ASGSPTSGRTDTQY
TRBJ2-3 TRBV20-1 SANDVGDTQY
TRBJ1-5 TRBV12-3/TRBV12-4 ASSYSQVNQPQH
TRBJ1-2 TRBV28 ASSNPAVDTNGYT
TRBJ2-7 TRBV23-1 ASSQSAQGGEQY
TRBJ2-2 TRBV7-9 ASSLSTGLAGKVLTGELF
TRBJ2-3 TRBV11-3 ASSFGYDRDHTDTQY
TRBJ2-7 TRBV7-9 ASSSDYRFYEQY
TRBJ1-5 TRBV6-2/TRBV6-3 ASSFGQPNQPQH
TRBJ2-7 TRBV19 ATSWTYEQY
TRBJ2-1 TRBV4-3 ASSQERTRSYNEQF
TRBJ2-4 TRBV4-3 AGSRNLAGNIQY
TRBJ2-2 TRBV19 ASTPGSSNTGELF
TRBJ2-2 TRBV7-6 ASSPGPAGGTGELF
TRBJ2-2 TRBV13 ASSLSSEELF
TRBJ2-7 TRBV14 ASSQVQGGSYEQY
TRBJ1-1 TRBV12-3/TRBV12-4 ASSYYSLGTEAF
TRBJ2-3 TRBV6-5 ASSYTGGITDTQY
TRBJ2-7 TRBV12-5 ASGLQGPAREQY
TRBJ2-1 TRBV29-1 SVVGEAVYYNEQF
TRBJ1-1 TRBV6-2/TRBV6-3 ASSYVTVNTEAF
TRBJ1-2 TRBV27 ASSLSQAYGYT
TRBJ2-7 TRBV7-8 ASSSLGKTYEQY